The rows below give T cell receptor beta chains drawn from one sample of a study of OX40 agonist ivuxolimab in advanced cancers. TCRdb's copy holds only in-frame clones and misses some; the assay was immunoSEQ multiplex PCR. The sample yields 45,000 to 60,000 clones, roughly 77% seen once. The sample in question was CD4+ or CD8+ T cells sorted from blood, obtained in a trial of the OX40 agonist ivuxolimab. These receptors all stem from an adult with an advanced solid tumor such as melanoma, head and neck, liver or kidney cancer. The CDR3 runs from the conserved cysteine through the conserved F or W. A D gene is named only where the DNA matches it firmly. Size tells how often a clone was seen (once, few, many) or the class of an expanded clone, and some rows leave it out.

DNA: TGCGCCAGCAGCTTGGATTGGCAGGGACGCACCTTC; CDR3: CASSLDWQGRTF; D: .; V: TRBV5-1; size: .; J: TRBJ1-2
DNA: TGTGCCAGCAGCCAAGGGGACAGGGGGCGTAATGAAAAACTGTTTTTT; CDR3: CASSQGDRGRNEKLFF; D: TRBD1; V: TRBV14; size: .; J: TRBJ1-4
DNA: TGTGCCAGCAGCTCAGGACAGGGGGCCGCCACCGGGGAGCTGTTTTTT; CDR3: CASSSGQGAATGELFF; D: TRBD1; V: TRBV7-9; size: .; J: TRBJ2-2
DNA: TGTGCCAGCAGCACCAGGCTAAGCTCCTACAATGAGCAGTTCTTC; CDR3: CASSTRLSSYNEQFF; D: .; V: TRBV7-6; size: .; J: TRBJ2-1
DNA: TGTGCCAGCAGGGGGATCACAGATACGCAGTATTTT; CDR3: CASRGITDTQYF; D: .; V: TRBV2; size: .; J: TRBJ2-3
DNA: TGTGCCAGTGGAACCGGACGGGAGCAAGAGACCCAGTACTTC; CDR3: CASGTGREQETQYF; D: .; V: TRBV19; size: .; J: TRBJ2-5
DNA: TGTGCCAGCAGCTTAGATCGAGGGACAGGGGGCCAGAATGAGCAGTTCTTC; CDR3: CASSLDRGTGGQNEQFF; D: TRBD1; V: TRBV11-3; size: .; J: TRBJ2-1
DNA: TGTGCCTGGATGGGGACGGGAATCTACGAGCAGTACTTC; CDR3: CAWMGTGIYEQYF; D: .; V: TRBV30; size: .; J: TRBJ2-7
DNA: TGTGCCAGTAGTCCACTTCTGAACACTGAAGCTTTCTTT; CDR3: CASSPLLNTEAFF; D: .; V: TRBV19; size: few; J: TRBJ1-1
DNA: TGTGCCAGCAGCTTGATCACGGCTCTAGCTGGAAACACCATATATTTT; CDR3: CASSLITALAGNTIYF; D: .; V: TRBV5-5; size: .; J: TRBJ1-3
DNA: TGTGCCAGCAGCCAGCTGGACAGGGGACATAACTATGGCTACACCTTC; CDR3: CASSQLDRGHNYGYTF; D: TRBD1; V: TRBV4-2; size: few; J: TRBJ1-2
DNA: TGTGCCAGCAGCCAACTTGACAGGGGCTACAGTGGCTACACCTTC; CDR3: CASSQLDRGYSGYTF; D: TRBD1; V: TRBV4-2; size: .; J: TRBJ1-2
DNA: TGTGCCACCAGCAGAGGTGTGAGCTCTGGGGCCAACGTCCTGACTTTC; CDR3: CATSRGVSSGANVLTF; D: .; V: TRBV15; size: .; J: TRBJ2-6
DNA: TGCAGCGCCGGGAGGGGTAAAGCAACTAATGAAAAACTGTTTTTT; CDR3: CSAGRGKATNEKLFF; D: .; V: TRBV29-1; size: few; J: TRBJ1-4
DNA: TGTGCCAGCTCCCAAGGGACTAGCGGGACCTACGAGCAGTACTTC; CDR3: CASSQGTSGTYEQYF; D: TRBD2; V: TRBV18; size: few; J: TRBJ2-7
DNA: TGTGCCAGCAGCGATCGGACGGGCACTGAAGCTTTCTTT; CDR3: CASSDRTGTEAFF; D: .; V: TRBV6-5; size: .; J: TRBJ1-1
DNA: TGTGCCAGCAGCGAGACAGGGCTTACTAATGAAAAACTGTTTTTT; CDR3: CASSETGLTNEKLFF; D: TRBD1; V: TRBV9; size: .; J: TRBJ1-4
DNA: TGTGCCAGTAGTGCTCTCGTCGGGGGGAGCACTGAAGCTTTCTTT; CDR3: CASSALVGGSTEAFF; D: .; V: TRBV19; size: .; J: TRBJ1-1
DNA: TGTGCCAGCAGTGATTCAGCGGGGGGCTCCATTGGGCGGGAGACCCAGTACTTC; CDR3: CASSDSAGGSIGRETQYF; D: TRBD2; V: TRBV2; size: few; J: TRBJ2-5
DNA: TGTGCCAGCAGCTCCCCGTTTGCGGAAGCTTTCTTT; CDR3: CASSSPFAEAFF; D: .; V: TRBV13; size: .; J: TRBJ1-1
DNA: TGTGCCAGCAGCGTAGACCCACTAGTCCACGAGCAGTACTTC; CDR3: CASSVDPLVHEQYF; D: .; V: TRBV9; size: .; J: TRBJ2-7
DNA: TGTGCCAGTACCCTTAATTGGGAACGAGGCAATGAGCAGTTCTTC; CDR3: CASTLNWERGNEQFF; D: .; V: TRBV19; size: .; J: TRBJ2-1
DNA: TGTGCCAGCAGTTACGATTACAATATTGGGGAAAAACTGTTTTTT; CDR3: CASSYDYNIGEKLFF; D: .; V: TRBV6-5; size: .; J: TRBJ1-4
DNA: TGTGCCAGCAGCTTTCCAGTCACAGATACGCAGTATTTT; CDR3: CASSFPVTDTQYF; D: .; V: TRBV7-2; size: .; J: TRBJ2-3
DNA: TGTGCCAGCAGCGATTCGGGGGGCGATCAGCCCCAGCATTTT; CDR3: CASSDSGGDQPQHF; D: .; V: TRBV28; size: .; J: TRBJ1-5
DNA: TGTGCCAGCAGCTTATTCGGAACTGCAATTAATTCGGCTTTCTTT; CDR3: CASSLFGTAINSAFF; D: .; V: TRBV11-3; size: once; J: TRBJ1-1
DNA: TGTGCCAGCACCCCACGACCCCCCGGGTCTAGCACAGATACGCAGTATTTT; CDR3: CASTPRPPGSSTDTQYF; D: .; V: TRBV7-6; size: .; J: TRBJ2-3
DNA: TGTGCCAGCAGCTCCACAGGGAGGAGCAACTATGGCTACACCTTC; CDR3: CASSSTGRSNYGYTF; D: .; V: TRBV5-6; size: .; J: TRBJ1-2
DNA: TGTGCCAGCAGCGTAGCCCCAGGGGGTGGCACTGAAGCTTTCTTT; CDR3: CASSVAPGGGTEAFF; D: TRBD1; V: TRBV9; size: .; J: TRBJ1-1
DNA: TGTGCCAGCAGCTTGTTTGGAGGGCTCTACGAGCAGTACTTC; CDR3: CASSLFGGLYEQYF; D: .; V: TRBV5-6; size: .; J: TRBJ2-7
DNA: TGTGCCAGCAGTTTGTCTTCGGGCGGGGGCTATGGCTACACCTTC; CDR3: CASSLSSGGGYGYTF; D: .; V: TRBV28; size: .; J: TRBJ1-2
DNA: TGTGCCAGCAGTTTATCCCAGGGTAGCTTCTCTGGGGCCAACGTCCTGACTTTC; CDR3: CASSLSQGSFSGANVLTF; D: .; V: TRBV28; size: .; J: TRBJ2-6
DNA: TGTGCCAGCTCATCACGACAGGGAATATACCAAGAGACCCAGTACTTC; CDR3: CASSSRQGIYQETQYF; D: TRBD1; V: TRBV18; size: .; J: TRBJ2-5
DNA: TGTGCCAGCAGCTTGTACAGTCTCCAAGAGACCCAGTACTTC; CDR3: CASSLYSLQETQYF; D: .; V: TRBV5-4; size: .; J: TRBJ2-5
DNA: TGTGCCAGCAGTGAAAGGGGGGACAGGGTCCCCTACGAGCAGTACTTC; CDR3: CASSERGDRVPYEQYF; D: TRBD1; V: TRBV6-1; size: .; J: TRBJ2-7
DNA: TGTGCCTGGAGCAGGACCCGGGACACTGAAGCTTTCTTT; CDR3: CAWSRTRDTEAFF; D: .; V: TRBV30; size: .; J: TRBJ1-1
DNA: TGTGCCTGGAGTCCTAACAGGGGGCGGGAGCAGTACTTC; CDR3: CAWSPNRGREQYF; D: TRBD1; V: TRBV30; size: .; J: TRBJ2-7
DNA: TGTGCCAGCAGCTTACAGGGGGACTCCTACGAGCAGTACTTC; CDR3: CASSLQGDSYEQYF; D: TRBD1; V: TRBV11-1; size: once; J: TRBJ2-7
DNA: TGCGCCAGCAAGACATACGGGACTAGAAACAACAATGAGCAGTTCTTC; CDR3: CASKTYGTRNNNEQFF; D: TRBD2; V: TRBV4-1; size: .; J: TRBJ2-1
DNA: TGCAGTGCTAGGGACAACTTTTCCCAGCATTTT; CDR3: CSARDNFSQHF; D: .; V: TRBV20-1; size: .; J: TRBJ1-5
DNA: TGTGCCAGCAGCTTGAATTATATCCAAAACTACGAGCAGTACTTC; CDR3: CASSLNYIQNYEQYF; D: .; V: TRBV7-8; size: once; J: TRBJ2-7
DNA: TGTGCCAGCACCAAAGGGGACCCATCGGGAGAGACCCAGTACTTC; CDR3: CASTKGDPSGETQYF; D: .; V: TRBV6-6; size: .; J: TRBJ2-5
DNA: TGCGCCAGCAGCTTGGCCGCTAGCCGATACAATGAGCAGTTCTTC; CDR3: CASSLAASRYNEQFF; D: .; V: TRBV5-1; size: .; J: TRBJ2-1
DNA: TGTGCCTGGAGTCCCGGGACTAGCGGGCTAAATGAGCAGTTCTTC; CDR3: CAWSPGTSGLNEQFF; D: TRBD2; V: TRBV30; size: .; J: TRBJ2-1
DNA: TGTGCCAGCAGCCATCAAGCTGGAGATACGCAGTATTTT; CDR3: CASSHQAGDTQYF; D: .; V: TRBV4-2; size: once; J: TRBJ2-3
DNA: TGTGCCAGCAGACTCGGTTCCCCTAACTATGGCTACACCTTC; CDR3: CASRLGSPNYGYTF; D: .; V: TRBV6-5; size: .; J: TRBJ1-2
DNA: TGTGCCAGCAGTCGGACGGGAAACACCGGGGAGCTGTTTTTT; CDR3: CASSRTGNTGELFF; D: .; V: TRBV6-6; size: .; J: TRBJ2-2
DNA: TGTGCCTTAAAGGCAGCGAGAACGCGGTTGGAGGAGCAGTACTTC; CDR3: CALKAARTRLEEQYF; D: .; V: TRBV6-9; size: .; J: TRBJ2-7
DNA: TGTGCCAGCAGCCCCGCGAGTGGGAACACCGGGGAGCTGTTTTTT; CDR3: CASSPASGNTGELFF; D: .; V: TRBV5-4; size: .; J: TRBJ2-2
DNA: TGTGCCAGCAGCTTAGTCCCCGGGGAGCTGTTTTTT; CDR3: CASSLVPGELFF; D: .; V: TRBV7-9; size: once; J: TRBJ2-2